The 23 T cell receptor beta chains reported below all come from one sample, sequenced in a study of blood T cells in healthy people across ages. Together with a sample-barcoded 5' primer, a J-beta primer mix was included in a second PCR lasting about 6 to 11 cycles. TCRdb ran MiXCR on the 5' RACE reads and lists one entry per CDR3 protein. Here the sample spans hundreds of thousands of distinct CDR3 sequences, 40% to 45% being singletons. Material for sequencing was blood. These receptors came from a man at least 80 years old in good health.

This rearrangement joins TRBV30 to TRBJ2-5; TRBD1 is a possible D gene (5 bases). Matching the DNA end better, TRBJ2-7 makes the J call doubtful. Germline lookup yields CDR1 GTSNPN and CDR2 SVGIG (reference sequence). This CDR3 spans 12 amino acids. The CDR3 region has the DNA TGTGCCTGGAGTACAGGTTCCTACGAGCAGTACTTC. It is translated as CAWSTGSYEQYF.

This clonotype has just a few counts. V gene TRBV7-8 combines with J gene TRBJ2-4, with TRBD2 as a possible D gene (6 bases). This CDR3 is built from 13 residues. Germline CDR1 is SGHVS and CDR2 is FQNEAQ. V lost 1 base and J lost 9, with 10 bases in between. CDR3 region: CASSLELRGIQYF. The CDR3 bases are TGTGCCAGCAGCTTAGAACTGCGGGGCATTCAGTACTTC.

As to this clonotype: This may be a read error, as it is one base from a much larger clone. This rearrangement joins TRBV4-3 to TRBJ2-7; D gene unclear. The V and J ends lost 1 base and 10 bases respectively, with 17 bases between them. The V gene's germline CDR1 is LGHNA and CDR2 YSLEER. This CDR3 region has 14 residues. The CDR3 nucleotides read TGCGCCAGCAGCCAAGTGGGCAACACGGAGATCCAGTACTTC. This translates into CASSQVGNTEIQYF.

This clonotype is a singleton in its sample. This chain links TRBV5-1 with TRBJ1-2; D might be TRBD1 (6 bases). The V gene lost 3 bases and the J gene lost 3 bases, with 21 bases spanning the gap. Germline CDR1 is SGHRS and CDR2 is YFSETQ. The CDR3 covers 17 residues. The CDR3 region has the DNA TGCGCCAGCAGCTCGGGATTCGGGGGGCGCGAAGACTATGGCTACACCTTC. It yields the protein CASSSGFGGREDYGYTF.

The chain has TRBV12-3 or TRBV12-4 and TRBJ2-5, with 14 positions matching TRBD2. V was clipped by 1 base and J by 0 bases; unmatched bases: 4. The CDR3 loop spans 18 amino acids. For the CDR3, the DNA is TGTGCCAGCAGTTTAGAGGGACTAGCGGGGGCCCACCAAGAGACCCAGTACTTC. This codes for CASSLEGLAGAHQETQYF.

This clonotype was counted a few times. This chain uses TRBV19 with TRBJ1-2; tentatively, D is TRBD1 (6 bases). Between the trimmed V and J ends, which lost 3 bases and 4 bases, there was a span of 15 bases. The CDR3 is 15 amino acids. The germline gives CDR1 LNHDA, CDR2 SQIVND (reference sequence). The CDR3 reads CASSMGAQGFYGYTF. DNA for the CDR3: TGTGCCAGTAGTATGGGGGCGCAAGGATTCTATGGCTACACCTTC. Combining the CDR3 with reference TRBV19 and TRBJ1-2 gives the whole variable domain DGGITQSPKYLFRKEGQNVTLSCEQNLNHDAMYWYRQDPGQGLRLIYYSQIVNDFQKGDIAEGYSVSREKKESFPLTVTSAQKNPTAFYLCASSMGAQGFYGYTFGSGTRLTVV.

This clonotype was detected only a few times. Written as DNA, the CDR3 is TGTGCCAGCAACCACGGACGAGGTATTCAGTACTTC. Translation: CASNHGRGIQYF. V usage is TRBV6-2 or TRBV6-3 and J usage is TRBJ2-5; the D is unclear. There are 12 residues in the CDR3. CDR1 and CDR2 from the germline V gene are MNHEY and SVGEGT. V lost 7 bases to trimming and J lost 11 bases, with 17 bases between them.

The chain links TRBV2 to TRBJ2-7; 10 bases line up with TRBD1. After removal of 8 bases from V and 6 bases from J, the junction contained 22 bases not matched to a gene. The CDR3 covers 18 residues. CDR1 SNHLY and CDR2 FYNNEI come from the germline V gene. The CDR3: CASGMNLRTGGIGFEQYF. In nucleotides, the CDR3 is TGTGCCAGCGGAATGAACTTAAGGACAGGGGGAATTGGATTCGAGCAGTACTTC.

The rearrangement uses TRBV4-2 and TRBJ2-4; a weak D match, TRBD1 (5 bases). V lost 2 bases, J lost 0 bases, and 11 bases lay in between. Per the germline V gene, CDR1 is LGHNA and CDR2 is YNFKEQ. The CDR3 has 16 residues. Here the CDR3 reads CASSQQGRIAKNIQYF. DNA for the CDR3: TGTGCCAGCAGCCAACAGGGCCGGATAGCCAAAAACATTCAGTACTTC.

This clonotype was recorded many times. This chain links TRBV4-3 with TRBJ2-5, with TRBD1 as a possible D gene (6 bases). Germline values: CDR1 LGHNA, CDR2 YSLEER. CDR3 size: 15 residues. The germline V and J ends were trimmed by 0 bases and 6 bases, with 14 bases remaining between them. The CDR3 DNA is TGCGCCAGCAGCCAAGATTCAGGGGTCAAACAGACCCAGTACTTC. This gives the protein CASSQDSGVKQTQYF.

The CDR3 DNA sequence: TGCGCCTCGGGCCAACGCTCCTACAATGAGCAGTTCTTC. Residues: CASGQRSYNEQFF. The chain uses TRBV5-1 and TRBJ2-1; D uncertain. V was cut by 10 bases and J by 0 bases, with 11 bases left in between. The CDR3 runs to 13 residues. Looked up from germline, CDR1 is SGHRS and CDR2 is YFSETQ.

This clonotype was counted between two and nine times. The chain combines TRBV29-1 with TRBJ2-5; 13 bases map to TRBD2. CDR3 length equals 15 residues. V shed 5 bases, J shed 1 base, and the junction held 4 bases outside the gene matches. Germline assignment: CDR1 SQVTM and CDR2 ANQGSEA. CDR3 loop: CSVKGLAGPQETQYF. In DNA form, the CDR3 reads TGCAGCGTTAAGGGACTAGCGGGGCCCCAAGAGACCCAGTACTTC. Using reference TRBV29-1 and TRBJ2-5 for the parts outside the CDR3, the full variable domain is SAVISQKPSRDICQRGTSLTIQCQVDSQVTMMFWYRQQPGQSLTLIATANQGSEATYESGFVIDKFPISRPNLTFSTLTVSNMSPEDSSIYLCSVKGLAGPQETQYFGPGTRLLVL.

This clonotype was seen only a few times. The V call is TRBV9, the J call TRBJ2-5; D perhaps matches TRBD2 (7 bases). This CDR3 comprises 18 residues. Germline loops: CDR1 SGDLS, CDR2 YYNGEE. Trimming left V 3 bases short and J 5 bases short, with 26 bases between. This CDR3 reads CASSDPTLASGGGETQYF. The CDR3 DNA sequence: TGTGCCAGCAGCGACCCCACCTTGGCTAGCGGAGGGGGGGAGACCCAGTACTTC.

This clonotype was observed a handful of times. V usage is TRBV20-1 and J usage is TRBJ2-3; TRBD2 aligns across 10 bases. Germline V lookup: CDR1 DFQATT, CDR2 SNEGSKA (reference sequence). CDR3 length equals 19 residues. Unmatched junction bases numbered 17, after V lost 3 bases and J lost 2 bases. The CDR3 here is CSARDGRTSGAPSTDTQYF. The CDR3 nucleotides are TGCAGTGCTAGGGACGGGAGGACTAGCGGAGCTCCTTCCACAGATACGCAGTATTTT.

The chain joins TRBV10-2 to TRBJ2-5, with D perhaps TRBD1 (7 bases). The V and J ends lost 7 bases and 4 bases respectively, with 19 bases between them. The CDR3 runs 15 residues. CDR1 and CDR2 from the germline V gene are WSHSY and SAAADI. The chain's CDR3 is CASKEGAVLLETQYF. The CDR3 coding sequence is TGCGCCAGCAAGGAGGGGGCAGTTCTGTTAGAGACCCAGTACTTC.

There are a few counts of this clonotype. The V and J genes are TRBV9 and TRBJ2-1; 8 bases agree with TRBD2. Trimming at V came to 3 bases and at J to 7 bases, leaving 15 bases not matched to a gene. CDR1 SGDLS and CDR2 YYNGEE come from the germline V gene. The CDR3 has 17 residues. The CDR3, as DNA: TGTGCCAGCAGCGGACCAAACGGGGGGGCCTTGGGGAATGAGCAGTTCTTC. Its translation: CASSGPNGGALGNEQFF.

V gene TRBV7-2 combines with J gene TRBJ2-3, with 8 positions matching TRBD2. The J segment lost 2 bases and the V segment lost 6 bases, leaving 13 bases of the junction unmatched. The CDR3 covers 17 residues. Looked up from germline, CDR1 is SGHTA and CDR2 is FQGNSA. The CDR3 is CASSFGSGGRFTDTQYF. CDR3 nucleotide sequence: TGTGCCAGCAGTTTTGGGTCGGGGGGGCGCTTCACAGATACGCAGTATTTT.

Regarding this clonotype: A much larger clone differs by one base, so this may be a read error. The chain has TRBV20-1 and TRBJ2-5; 12 nucleotides match TRBD2. Losses at the gene ends were 4 bases for V and 11 bases for J; bases not matched to a gene: 23. CDR1 and CDR2 from the germline V gene are DFQATT and SNEGSKA (reference sequence). This CDR3 spans 18 amino acids. The CDR3: CSATNPAGLAGDYNEQYF. CDR3 DNA: TGCAGTGCTACAAACCCCGCGGGACTAGCGGGCGATTACAATGAGCAGTACTTC.

This clonotype was seen a few times. V usage is TRBV24-1 and J usage is TRBJ2-1; TRBD2 matches 14 bases. Losses at the gene ends were 4 bases for V and 5 bases for J; bases not matched to a gene: 12. Per germline, CDR1 KGHDR and CDR2 SFDVKD. This CDR3 spans 19 amino acids. This CDR3 reads CATSDLGLAGGGGNNEQFF. For the CDR3, the DNA is TGTGCCACCAGTGACCTCGGACTAGCGGGAGGCGGTGGCAACAATGAGCAGTTCTTC.

This chain connects TRBV7-9 to TRBJ2-7; 13 bases are a match to TRBD2. The length of the CDR3 is 18 residues. The germline CDR1 and CDR2 sequences are SEHNR and FQNEAQ (reference sequence). J was trimmed by 0 bases and V by 0 bases; bases with no gene match: 5. CDR3 region: CASSLATSGGPSSYEQYF. The CDR3 DNA follows: TGTGCCAGCAGCTTAGCGACTAGCGGGGGGCCGAGCTCCTACGAGCAGTACTTC. Supplemented by reference TRBV7-9 and TRBJ2-7, the full variable domain reads DTGVSQNPRHKITKRGQNVTFRCDPISEHNRLYWYRQTLGQGPEFLTYFQNEAQLEKSRLLSDRFSAERPKGSFSTLEIQRTEQGDSAMYLCASSLATSGGPSSYEQYFGPGTRLTVT.

A few counts support this clonotype. The CDR3: CASSLGRAAGANVLTF. In DNA form, the CDR3 reads TGTGCCAGCAGTTTGGGGAGGGCTGCTGGGGCCAACGTCCTGACTTTC. The chain is built from TRBV27 and TRBJ2-6, with 7 nucleotides matching TRBD2. Germline V CDR1 and CDR2: MNHEY, SMNVEV (reference sequence). The CDR3 has 16 amino acids. J was trimmed by 2 bases and V by 3 bases; bases with no gene match: 4.

In its sample, this clonotype was seen a few times. The chain is built from TRBV6-2 or TRBV6-3 and TRBJ2-1; D possibly corresponds to TRBD2 (5 bases). V was shortened by 2 bases and J by 3 bases, with 8 bases between the two germline ends. Germline values: CDR1 MNHEY, CDR2 SVGEGT. The CDR3 covers 14 residues. The CDR3 coding sequence is TGTGCCAGCAGTTACCAGACTATCTACAATGAGCAGTTCTTC. Its translation: CASSYQTIYNEQFF.

The V and J genes are TRBV12-3 or TRBV12-4 and TRBJ1-4; the match to TRBD1 covers 7 bases. The CDR3 consists of 14 residues. Losses at the gene ends were 5 bases for V and 9 bases for J; bases not matched to a gene: 9. The CDR3 spells CASSRQGRGKKLFF. The CDR3 nucleotides are TGTGCCAGCAGTCGACAGGGTCGGGGCAAAAAACTGTTTTTT.